This T cell receptor beta chain originates from a study of radiation and T cells in renal cell carcinoma. In the study overall: Nephrectomy followed 15 Gy stereotactic body radiation by 4 weeks.

V was shortened by 3 bases and J by 7 bases, with 12 bases between the two germline ends. There are 13 residues in the CDR3. The germline CDR1 and CDR2 sequences are SQVTM and ANQGSEA. Measured with immunoSEQ multiplex PCR; TCRdb has only the in-frame clones, and not every one. The table shows about 59,000 clones, with around 80% occurring only once. Time point denoted: baseline pretreatment blood. Treatment given: 15 Gy SBRT to primary tumor, nephrectomy 4 weeks later. Serial blood draws occurred at baseline and 2 and 4 weeks post-SBRT. The tumor was a clear cell renal cell carcinoma. In its sample, this clone was seen a few times. Antigen specificity is unknown. Points from the study as a whole: From baseline, blood top tumor clonotypes peaked at 2 weeks post-radiation.

The receptor's source is a man aged 60-69 years with renal cell carcinoma. This rearrangement joins TRBV29-1 to TRBJ1-4, with a weak D call TRBD1 (5 bases). The source material was blood, sampled from a patient whose treatment included radiotherapy and nephrectomy. The DNA of the CDR3 is TGCAGCGTTGAGGAACAGGCTGGTGAAAAACTGTTTTTT. It translates to CSVEEQAGEKLFF.